The rows below give T cell receptor beta chains drawn from one sample of a study of shared clonotypes between healthy human individuals. Data came from immunoSEQ multiplex PCR; TCRdb stores just in-frame clones and leaves some out. The table shows over a million clones, with 70% to 80% occurring only once. The specimen sequenced was memory CD4+ T cells sorted from blood. These receptors came from a man aged 18 to 30 in good health. Each CDR3 is given without its conserved first and last residue. Fields, in order: clone size, V gene, J gene, CDR3 protein. Expanded clones get a size class; other rows say once, few or many, or leave the size out.

abundance: -; v_gene: TRBV6-6; j_gene: TRBJ2-2; CDR3aa: ASRPRQDTGELF
abundance: -; v_gene: TRBV15; j_gene: TRBJ1-1; CDR3aa: ATSRDFTAEAF
abundance: once; v_gene: TRBV7-2; j_gene: TRBJ1-3; CDR3aa: ASRLTSSGNTIY
abundance: -; v_gene: TRBV5-4; j_gene: TRBJ2-3; CDR3aa: ASSLEGRSDTQY
abundance: -; v_gene: TRBV6-1; j_gene: TRBJ2-4; CDR3aa: ASPRGLAKNIQY
abundance: -; v_gene: TRBV5-6; j_gene: TRBJ2-5; CDR3aa: ASSMGQLMFQETQY
abundance: -; v_gene: TRBV6-5; j_gene: TRBJ2-5; CDR3aa: ASGDTQETQY
abundance: -; v_gene: TRBV30; j_gene: TRBJ2-3; CDR3aa: AWSVSVGNTQY
abundance: -; v_gene: TRBV11-3; j_gene: TRBJ2-3; CDR3aa: ASMAGRGGVTDTQY
abundance: -; v_gene: TRBV18; j_gene: TRBJ1-6; CDR3aa: ASSPLPPTGDSPLH
abundance: -; v_gene: TRBV5-1; j_gene: TRBJ2-7; CDR3aa: ASSLPPSYEQY
abundance: -; v_gene: TRBV6-1; j_gene: TRBJ1-4; CDR3aa: ASTTNEKLF
abundance: few; v_gene: TRBV19; j_gene: TRBJ1-5; CDR3aa: ASSTNYRTDQPQH
abundance: -; v_gene: TRBV5-1; j_gene: TRBJ2-2; CDR3aa: ASSLELGDTGELF
abundance: -; v_gene: TRBV5-4; j_gene: TRBJ2-2; CDR3aa: ASSLGGLAGGPAGELF